Each of the 25 T cell receptor beta chains below was sequenced from the same sample in a study of blood T cell repertoires in COVID-19. Profiling relied on immunoSEQ multiplex PCR, and the TCRdb table lists in-frame clones only, not all of them. The repertoire has over 350,000 clones, about 88% of them found once; the top ten carry more than 0.95%. Sequencing was done on a sample of PBMCs or T cells enriched from blood (not recorded which). The source of these receptors is a woman aged 18-29 years who had recovered from COVID-19.

The chain is built from TRBV12-5 and TRBJ2-1, with D possibly being TRBD2 (5 bases). V gave up 6 bases and J gave up 3 bases, with 9 bases separating them. The CDR3 is 13 residues long. Germline V gene data show CDR1 as LGHNT and CDR2 as FRNRAP. This CDR3 is CASGRGLYNEQFF. The CDR3 DNA sequence: TGTGCTAGTGGCCGCGGACTCTACAATGAGCAGTTCTTC.

CDR3 nucleotides: TGTGCCACACGGGGGAAGGGCACAGATACGCAGTATTTT. This gives the protein CATRGKGTDTQYF. The chain recombines TRBV24-1 with TRBJ2-3; a weak D match, TRBD2 (6 bases). The ends were cut back, 10 bases at V and 1 base at J, with 11 bases in the middle. Germline-derived CDR1 and CDR2 are KGHDR and SFDVKD. CDR3 length: 13 residues.

V gene TRBV18 combines with J gene TRBJ1-4, with D perhaps TRBD1 (6 bases). V lost 2 bases and J lost 8, with 15 bases in between. Per the germline V gene, CDR1 is KGHSH and CDR2 is LQKENI. CDR3 size: 15 residues. In DNA form, the CDR3 reads TGTGCCAGCTCACCAAGGGGGAACGAAAGGGAAAAACTGTTTTTT. It codes for CASSPRGNEREKLFF.

This rearrangement joins TRBV5-1 to TRBJ2-3; TRBD2 aligns across 9 bases. This CDR3 comprises 16 residues. V lost 0 bases and J lost 2; bases outside the gene matches: 4. CDR1 and CDR2 from the germline V gene are SGHRS and YFSETQ. CDR3 in amino acids: CASSLGLADFTDTQYF. The CDR3 DNA reads as TGCGCCAGCAGCTTGGGACTAGCGGATTTCACAGATACGCAGTATTTT. Drawing the rest from reference TRBV5-1 and TRBJ2-3, the complete variable domain is KAGVTQTPRYLIKTRGQQVTLSCSPISGHRSVSWYQQTPGQGLQFLFEYFSETQRNKGNFPGRFSGRQFSNSRSEMNVSTLELGDSALYLCASSLGLADFTDTQYFGPGTRLTVL.

This chain joins TRBV5-1 and TRBJ2-3; 9 nucleotides line up with TRBD2. Germline loops: CDR1 SGHRS, CDR2 YFSETQ. The ends lost 10 bases at V and 5 bases at J; junction bases unmatched: 8. The CDR3 spans 13 residues. The CDR3 sequence is CAGREGVEDTQYF. CDR3 DNA: TGCGCCGGGCGGGAGGGAGTGGAAGATACGCAGTATTTT.

V is TRBV7-8 and J is TRBJ2-7; D possibly corresponds to TRBD2 (6 bases). Trimming cost V 1 base and J 9 bases, with 13 bases left between them. Germline lookup yields CDR1 SGHVS and CDR2 FQNEAQ. The CDR3 consists of 13 residues. Here the CDR3 reads CASSLDTRGGQYF. CDR3 nucleotide sequence: TGTGCCAGCAGCTTAGACACCCGGGGAGGGCAGTACTTC.

The chain carries TRBV19 and TRBJ2-1, with a possible D match to TRBD1 (5 bases). V lost 8 bases to trimming and J lost 5 bases, with 13 bases between them. CDR1 and CDR2 (germline): LNHDA, SQIVND (reference sequence). CDR3 size: 13 residues. Here the CDR3 reads CASSWGFNNEQFF. The DNA for the CDR3 is TGTGCCAGTTCGTGGGGCTTCAACAATGAGCAGTTCTTC.

The V gene is TRBV12-3 or TRBV12-4, the J gene TRBJ1-2, with a tentative D call TRBD1 (5 bases). V was clipped by 6 bases and J by 4 bases, with 12 bases between them. The CDR3 runs to 13 residues. Written as DNA, the CDR3 is TGTGCCAGCAGAGACCGGGGGAGCTATGGCTACACCTTC. Translation: CASRDRGSYGYTF.

The CDR3 nucleotides read TGTGCCAGCAGCCCTGGACAGGGATTTGGCTACACCTTC. Amino acid sequence: CASSPGQGFGYTF. This chain connects TRBV7-3 to TRBJ1-2; 8 nucleotides match TRBD1. The CDR3 runs 13 residues. The germline V gene encodes CDR1 SGHTA and CDR2 FQGTGA. With 5 bases clipped from V and 7 bases from J, the junction kept 6 bases outside the gene matches.

The chain is built from TRBV9 and TRBJ1-2, with unresolved D. The CDR3 loop spans 15 amino acids. Per the germline V gene, CDR1 is SGDLS and CDR2 is YYNGEE. Trimming left V 3 bases short and J 5 bases short, with 17 bases between. CDR3 sequence: CASSAEWRAIYGYTF. The CDR3 DNA reads as TGTGCCAGCAGCGCAGAATGGAGGGCGATTTATGGCTACACCTTC.

A note on this clone: The sample carries other DNA sequences with the same CDR3. J is TRBJ1-2 and V is TRBV18; 8 bases line up with TRBD1. Germline V gene lookup returns CDR1 KGHSH and CDR2 LQKENI. This CDR3 region has 14 residues. V shed 3 bases and J 4 bases; nucleotides not matched to a gene: 4. CDR3 loop: CASSPGTGGYGYTF. The DNA for the CDR3 is TGTGCCAGCTCACCTGGGACAGGAGGCTATGGCTACACCTTC.

In its sample, this clone was seen once. The chain carries TRBV7-9 and TRBJ1-1; D unclear. The V gene lost 5 bases and the J gene lost 3 bases, with 10 bases spanning the gap. Per the germline V gene, CDR1 is SEHNR and CDR2 is FQNEAQ (reference sequence). CDR3 length: 13 amino acids. The CDR3 reads CASSPESYTEAFF. CDR3 DNA sequence: TGTGCCAGCAGCCCCGAGAGCTACACTGAAGCTTTCTTT.

The DNA of the CDR3 is TGTGCCAGCAGTTTGCGCGGTACATTCCAAGAGACCCAGTACTTC. Its translation: CASSLRGTFQETQYF. V and J are TRBV28 and TRBJ2-5, with unresolved D. The V gene lost 3 bases and the J gene lost 1 base, with 12 bases spanning the gap. The CDR3 spans 15 residues. Per germline, CDR1 MDHEN and CDR2 SYDVKM.

This clone has a handful of counts. This sequence joins TRBV27 and TRBJ2-1; 7 bases fit TRBD2. Germline CDR1 and CDR2: MNHEY and SMNVEV (reference sequence). The CDR3 spans 15 residues. The trim removed 5 bases at V and 0 bases at J, leaving 4 bases unmatched. In DNA form, the CDR3 reads TGTGCCAGCAGTCCCGGGGGGAGCTCCTACAATGAGCAGTTCTTC. Translated: CASSPGGSSYNEQFF.

The chain couples TRBV10-3 to TRBJ1-2; D perhaps matches TRBD1 (5 bases). The CDR3 totals 16 residues. V dropped 3 bases and J dropped 2 bases, with 16 bases sitting between them. Germline CDR1 and CDR2: ENHRY and SYGVKD. The CDR3 here is CAISEWKGASNYGYTF. In DNA, the CDR3 is TGTGCCATCAGTGAATGGAAAGGGGCCTCGAACTATGGCTACACCTTC.

The rearrangement links TRBV3-1 (or the pseudogene TRBV3-2) to TRBJ1-4; 7 bases fit TRBD1. The CDR3 spans 14 residues. CDR1 is LGHDT and CDR2 is YNNKEL in the germline V gene (reference sequence). Trimming removed 1 base from V and 11 bases from J; junction bases left unmatched: 7. CDR3 nucleotide sequence: TGTGCCAGCAGCCAAGCCACGGCAGGGGGGAAACTGTTTTTT. Its translation is CASSQATAGGKLFF.

CDR3 nucleotide sequence: TGTGCCAGCACTCGACAGGGTCAGCCCCAGCATTTT. Translation: CASTRQGQPQHF. The genes are TRBV27 and TRBJ1-5, with 7 bases identical to TRBD1. Per the germline V gene, CDR1 is MNHEY and CDR2 is SMNVEV (reference sequence). V trimming: 7 bases; J trimming: 6 bases; junction bases outside the gene matches: 3. CDR3 length: 12 residues.

The V call is TRBV30, the J call TRBJ2-1; 9 positions match TRBD1. Per the germline V gene, CDR1 is GTSNPN and CDR2 is SVGIG (reference sequence). CDR3 length equals 15 residues. The junction had 8 bases not matched to a gene; V was cut back by 2 bases and J by 6 bases. CDR3 in DNA: TGTGCCTGGAGTCCTCGGACAGGGGTTAGCAATGAGCAGTTCTTC. This sequence encodes CAWSPRTGVSNEQFF.

The genes are TRBV5-6 and TRBJ2-3, with D unclear. Germline V lookup: CDR1 SGHDT, CDR2 YYEEEE. The CDR3 runs to 15 residues. Trimming shortened V by 0 bases and J by 1 base, and 9 bases separated the two germline ends. CDR3 amino acids: CASSLGGSRTDTQYF. CDR3 bases: TGTGCCAGCAGCTTGGGAGGCTCGCGCACAGATACGCAGTATTTT.

This clone was seen just once. CDR3 in DNA: TGTGCCAGCAGCTTTGGAACCGGACAGGGTTACGAGCAGTACTTC. This sequence encodes CASSFGTGQGYEQYF. The rearrangement joins TRBV13 to TRBJ2-7; the match to TRBD1 covers 8 bases. The CDR3 runs to 15 residues. In germline, CDR1 is PRHDT, CDR2 FYEKMQ (reference sequence). The trim removed 3 bases at V and 4 bases at J, leaving 8 bases unmatched.

This clone was counted only a few times. This chain joins TRBV18 and TRBJ2-2; TRBD1 might be the D (5 bases). V was shortened by 3 bases and J by 7 bases, with 21 bases between the two germline ends. The germline gives CDR1 KGHSH, CDR2 LQKENI. This CDR3 spans 17 amino acids. The CDR3 loop reads CASSPKDTLYEDGELFF. In nucleotides, the CDR3 is TGTGCCAGCTCACCTAAGGACACCCTTTACGAGGACGGGGAGCTGTTTTTT. The variable domain in full, with the rest retrieved from reference TRBV18 and TRBJ2-2, is NAGVMQNPRHLVRRRGQEARLRCSPMKGHSHVYWYRQLPEEGLKFMVYLQKENIIDESGMPKERFSAEFPKEGPSILRIQQVVRGDSAAYFCASSPKDTLYEDGELFFGEGSRLTVL.

The chain couples TRBV19 to TRBJ2-2; 7 nucleotides align to TRBD1. Germline V gives CDR1 LNHDA, CDR2 SQIVND (reference sequence). With 5 bases clipped from V and 2 bases from J, the junction kept 8 bases outside the gene matches. The CDR3 spans 16 residues. The chain's CDR3 is CASSAQGEINTGELFF. The DNA of the CDR3 is TGTGCCAGTAGTGCCCAGGGGGAGATTAACACCGGGGAGCTGTTTTTT. The full variable domain, its missing parts supplied by reference TRBV19 and TRBJ2-2, is DGGITQSPKYLFRKEGQNVTLSCEQNLNHDAMYWYRQDPGQGLRLIYYSQIVNDFQKGDIAEGYSVSREKKESFPLTVTSAQKNPTAFYLCASSAQGEINTGELFFGEGSRLTVL.

The V gene is TRBV21-1, the J gene TRBJ1-6; the listed D gene, TRBD1, was not tested against the DNA. TRBV21-1 is termed a pseudogene. This CDR3 region has 15 residues. The CDR3: CASRPKGAATSPLHF. The CDR3 coding sequence is TGTGCCAGCAGGCCAAAGGGGGCAGCAACTTCACCCCTCCACTTT.

The genes are TRBV4-1 and TRBJ1-5; TRBD1 is a possible D gene (5 bases). Germline assignment: CDR1 MGHRA and CDR2 YSYEKL. The V end lost 4 bases, the J end lost 2 bases, and 12 bases lay between the germline ends. The CDR3 has 15 residues. The CDR3 sequence: CASSPRGEGNQPQHF. The CDR3 DNA reads TGCGCCAGCAGCCCCCGGGGGGAGGGCAATCAGCCCCAGCATTTT.

This chain links TRBV27 with TRBJ2-7; D is perhaps TRBD2 (7 bases). Germline V gives CDR1 MNHEY, CDR2 SMNVEV (reference sequence). V shed 7 bases and J shed 5 bases, with 15 bases lying between them. The CDR3 is 13 residues long. Here the CDR3 reads CASTLRGGHEQYF. CDR3 coding DNA: TGTGCCAGCACTCTGAGGGGGGGCCACGAGCAGTACTTC.